Reported below is one T cell receptor beta chain. Antigen specificity is unknown. Though nominally healthy at sampling, donors likely had unrecorded immune exposures. The CDR3 is 14 residues long. J gave up 3 bases and V 5 bases, and 3 bases lay outside the gene matches. Germline V gene sequence: CDR1 PRHDT, CDR2 FYEKMQ (reference sequence). The sample is drawn from a study of cytomegalovirus exposure and HLA in healthy donors. Study-level findings and limits: Cytomegalovirus association was listed for roughly 160 TCR beta chains. Several top significant clusters appeared, in a later analysis, to be linked to common viral pathogens. In vitro data verified three CMV-associated chains as specific for CMV antigens.

A multiplex PCR was run with 60 Vbeta primers and 13 Jbeta primers. The repertoire was sequenced with immunoSEQ multiplex PCR; TCRdb's copy has only in-frame clones and lacks some. This sample has around 150,000 clones, with 60% to 85% found just once. The material sequenced was PBMCs. The chain carries TRBV13 and TRBJ2-5; TRBD1 agrees at 10 bases. This TCR was recovered from a woman aged 45-59 years in good health and CMV-seropositive. As DNA, the CDR3 is TGTGCCAGCAGCCTCGGGACAGGGGAAGAGACCCAGTACTTC. This translates into CASSLGTGEETQYF.